These 27 T cell receptor beta chains were sequenced from one sample in a study of vaccination and CD4 T cells after COVID-19. In TCRdb, the PCR reads were re-called with MiXCR into one record per CDR3 protein. This sample carries 15,000 or so distinct CDR3 sequences, roughly three quarters of them seen once, and the ten largest clones take 1.1%. The source material was CD4+ T cells from blood, sampled after SARS-CoV-2 vaccination. All receptors come from a human donor who had recovered from COVID-19.

The V and J genes are TRBV6-5 and TRBJ2-7, with 11 bases identical to TRBD2. Germline V CDR1 and CDR2: MNHEY, SVGAGI. This CDR3 spans 18 amino acids. With 2 bases clipped from V and 5 bases from J, the junction kept 14 bases outside the gene matches. CDR3 region: CASSYGLAGGSRRNEQYF. The DNA of the CDR3 is TGTGCCAGCAGTTACGGGCTAGCGGGAGGTAGTCGGAGGAACGAGCAGTACTTC.

This rearrangement joins TRBV7-9 to TRBJ2-7; TRBD1 is a possible D gene (5 bases). The CDR3 is 14 residues long. V lost 5 bases, J lost 6 bases, and 17 bases lay in between. Germline loops: CDR1 SEHNR, CDR2 FQNEAQ (reference sequence). The CDR3 region has the DNA TGTGCCAGCAGCCCAACAGCGCCAGGGATCGAGCAGTACTTC. It codes for CASSPTAPGIEQYF.

The J gene is TRBJ1-2, the V gene TRBV7-9; no clear D. Per germline, CDR1 SEHNR and CDR2 FQNEAQ (reference sequence). The CDR3 consists of 14 residues. V was trimmed by 4 bases and J by 8 bases, leaving 17 bases between them. In nucleotides, the CDR3 is TGTGCCAGCAGCTCAAATTCCCGGATAGGGGGCTACACCTTC. It encodes CASSSNSRIGGYTF.

This clonotype was recorded a few times. This sequence joins TRBV6-1 and TRBJ2-2, with 14 bases that match TRBD2. The V gene's germline CDR1 is MNHNS and CDR2 SASEGT. The CDR3 sequence is 18 residues long. The V gene end was trimmed by 6 bases and the J gene end by 3 bases; junction bases not matched to a gene: 9. CDR3 in amino acids: CASRRLAGGPFDTGELFF. CDR3 coding DNA: TGTGCCAGCAGGAGACTAGCGGGAGGGCCGTTCGACACCGGGGAGCTGTTTTTT.

The V call is TRBV7-2, the J call TRBJ2-3; 13 bases line up with TRBD2. With 4 bases clipped from V and 7 bases from J, the junction kept 8 bases outside the gene matches. CDR1 and CDR2 (germline): SGHTA, FQGNSA. The CDR3 covers 16 residues. The CDR3: CASSSLGLAGDNTQYF. The CDR3 region has the DNA TGTGCCAGCAGCTCCCTAGGACTAGCGGGAGATAATACGCAGTATTTT.

This clonotype was seen once. This chain joins TRBV4-1 and TRBJ1-5; a weak D match, TRBD1 (5 bases). With 1 base removed from V and 0 bases from J, the gap between germline ends came to 13 bases. Germline V gene data show CDR1 as MGHRA and CDR2 as YSYEKL. The CDR3 has 17 residues. The DNA for the CDR3 is TGCGCCAGCAGCCAAGGCGCGGGACGGAATAGCAATCAGCCCCAGCATTTT. Translation: CASSQGAGRNSNQPQHF.

The J gene is TRBJ2-5, the V gene TRBV30; D unresolved. Deletions cut 3 bases from V and 6 bases from J, with 8 bases between. This CDR3 region has 11 residues. Germline CDR1 reads GTSNPN; CDR2 reads SVGIG (reference sequence). The CDR3 DNA follows: TGTGCCTGGAGCGGTGGGAAGACCCAGTACTTC. This sequence encodes CAWSGGKTQYF. Full variable domain (rest looked up from reference TRBV30 and TRBJ2-5): SQTIHQWPATLVQPVGSPLSLECTVEGTSNPNLYWYRQAAGRGLQLLFYSVGIGQISSEVPQNLSASRPQDRQFILSSKKLLLSDSGFYLCAWSGGKTQYFGPGTRLLVL.

The CDR3 reads CASSLTGYGNQPQHF. The CDR3, as DNA: TGTGCCAGCAGCCTGACAGGGTATGGCAATCAGCCCCAGCATTTT. The rearrangement links TRBV12-3 or TRBV12-4 to TRBJ1-5; 7 bases align to TRBD1. The CDR3 has 15 amino acids. V shed 6 bases, J shed 2 bases, and the junction held 7 bases outside the gene matches.

This sequence joins TRBV20-1 and TRBJ2-2, with D hard to call. V lost 4 bases to trimming and J lost 0 bases, with 9 bases between them. Germline CDR1 is DFQATT and CDR2 is SNEGSKA (reference sequence). This CDR3 comprises 14 residues. Here the CDR3 DNA reads TGCAGTGCTACTTTATTAGCGAACACCGGGGAGCTGTTTTTT. Protein: CSATLLANTGELFF.

A few counts support this clonotype. This sequence joins TRBV20-1 and TRBJ1-2; TRBD1 matches 7 bases. Germline V CDR1 and CDR2: DFQATT, SNEGSKA (reference sequence). This CDR3 is 13 amino acids long. J was trimmed by 7 bases and V by 5 bases; bases with no gene match: 10. CDR3 bases: TGCAGTGCTCTCCGGACAGGTTTGTTTGGCTACACCTTC. Amino acids: CSALRTGLFGYTF.

The chain couples TRBV5-1 to TRBJ1-6, with 7 bases lining up with TRBD1. The CDR3 has 17 residues. The V gene end was trimmed by 7 bases and the J gene end by 4 bases; junction bases not matched to a gene: 14. The V gene's germline CDR1 is SGHRS and CDR2 YFSETQ. This CDR3 is CASRRGLARAYNSPLHF. The CDR3 DNA follows: TGCGCCAGCCGAAGGGGGCTCGCCCGAGCTTATAATTCACCCCTCCACTTT.

The chain carries TRBV12-3 or TRBV12-4 and TRBJ1-1, with D maybe TRBD1 (6 bases). The CDR3 has 11 amino acids. Trimming shortened V by 7 bases and J by 8 bases, and 11 bases separated the two germline ends. CDR3 nucleotide sequence: TGTGCCAGCAACCACGGACAGGAAGCTTTCTTT. It specifies CASNHGQEAFF.

The count of this clonotype is one. The genes are TRBV5-4 and TRBJ1-2; 7 bases line up with TRBD1. This CDR3 comprises 14 residues. Trimming cost V 1 base and J 3 bases; bases outside gene matches: 3. In germline, CDR1 is SGHNT, CDR2 YYREEE (reference sequence). For the CDR3, the DNA is TGTGCCAGCAGCTTGCGGCAGGGGGACTATGGCTACACCTTC. Its translation is CASSLRQGDYGYTF.

This chain uses TRBV19 with TRBJ1-1, with 9 bases lining up with TRBD1. CDR1 is LNHDA, CDR2 SQIVND, per germline (reference sequence). This CDR3 comprises 13 residues. The V gene end was trimmed by 4 bases and the J gene end by 9 bases; junction bases not matched to a gene: 6. CDR3 bases: TGTGCCAGTAGTAGGGACAGGGCGTCACAAGCTTTCTTT. This sequence encodes CASSRDRASQAFF. Full variable domain (missing parts from reference TRBV19 and TRBJ1-1): DGGITQSPKYLFRKEGQNVTLSCEQNLNHDAMYWYRQDPGQGLRLIYYSQIVNDFQKGDIAEGYSVSREKKESFPLTVTSAQKNPTAFYLCASSRDRASQAFFGQGTRLTVV.

The rearrangement links TRBV10-1 to TRBJ2-3; a possible D gene is TRBD1 (5 bases). Germline V CDR1 and CDR2: WNHNN, SYGVQD (reference sequence). The CDR3 has 13 amino acids. The V end lost 4 bases, the J end lost 2 bases, and 7 bases lay between the germline ends. CDR3 loop: CASSGQYTDTQYF. DNA for the CDR3: TGCGCCAGCAGTGGACAGTACACAGATACGCAGTATTTT.

The gene calls are TRBV7-3 and TRBJ2-5; 7 bases are shared with TRBD2. V shed 5 bases and J 4 bases; nucleotides not matched to a gene: 10. CDR1 and CDR2 (germline): SGHTA, FQGTGA. The CDR3 runs 15 residues. The CDR3 coding sequence is TGTGCCAGCAGCGTGGCCCCGACTAGCCGAGAGACCCAGTACTTC. It is translated as CASSVAPTSRETQYF.

This clonotype was seen more than once but under ten times. The V call is TRBV20-1, the J call TRBJ2-7; D not certain. Trimming cost V 3 bases and J 6 bases, with 15 bases left between them. The CDR3 totals 13 residues. Germline V gene data show CDR1 as DFQATT and CDR2 as SNEGSKA (reference sequence). CDR3 region: CSARGLRAPEQYF. CDR3 DNA sequence: TGCAGTGCTAGGGGATTAAGGGCCCCCGAGCAGTACTTC.

The rearrangement uses TRBV5-1 and TRBJ2-5; the match to TRBD2 covers 15 bases. This CDR3 region has 16 residues. V trimming: 3 bases; J trimming: 6 bases; junction bases outside the gene matches: 6. Germline CDR1 reads SGHRS; CDR2 reads YFSETQ. Written as DNA, the CDR3 is TGCGCCAGCAGCTGGACTAGCGGGAGGGTCGTGAAGACCCAGTACTTC. This encodes CASSWTSGRVVKTQYF. Full variable domain (remainder filled in from reference TRBV5-1 and TRBJ2-5): KAGVTQTPRYLIKTRGQQVTLSCSPISGHRSVSWYQQTPGQGLQFLFEYFSETQRNKGNFPGRFSGRQFSNSRSEMNVSTLELGDSALYLCASSWTSGRVVKTQYFGPGTRLLVL.

This clonotype was observed a few times. The chain links TRBV24-1 to TRBJ1-2, with D tentatively TRBD1 (5 bases). CDR1 and CDR2 (germline): KGHDR, SFDVKD. This CDR3 has 14 residues. V lost 4 bases, J lost 4 bases, and 12 bases lay in between. In nucleotides, the CDR3 is TGTGCCACCAGTGACAGACAGATAGCCTATGGCTACACCTTC. Translating gives CATSDRQIAYGYTF.

CDR3 nucleotide sequence: TGTGCCAGCCAAGCCCTTGGCGGTAGCACAGATACGCAGTATTTT. Its translation is CASQALGGSTDTQYF. This chain joins TRBV2 and TRBJ2-3; unclear D gene. Germline CDR1 reads SNHLY; CDR2 reads FYNNEI. The V and J ends lost 8 bases and 0 bases respectively, with 15 bases between them. The CDR3 length is 15 residues.

This chain links TRBV24-1 with TRBJ1-2; D may be TRBD1 (6 bases). The CDR3 totals 14 residues. Germline V gene data show CDR1 as KGHDR and CDR2 as SFDVKD. V was clipped by 5 bases and J by 5 bases, with 14 bases between them. The CDR3 DNA reads as TGTGCCACCAGTGGGAGGACAGTGGAGTATGGCTACACCTTC. Its translation is CATSGRTVEYGYTF.

The chain links TRBV28 to TRBJ2-1; D possibly corresponds to TRBD1 (6 bases). Trimming removed 3 bases at V and 8 bases at J, with 32 bases between. This CDR3 has 20 residues. Per germline, CDR1 MDHEN and CDR2 SYDVKM. The CDR3 nucleotides are TGTGCCAGCAGTTTCGTGAGAGGGGGACAACCGGGCCAGAAAGGCGATGAGCAGTTCTTC. Translated, it gives CASSFVRGGQPGQKGDEQFF.

This clonotype was detected only a few times. V is TRBV20-1 and J is TRBJ1-2; the D is unclear. The length of the CDR3 is 15 residues. Trimming removed 6 bases at V and 2 bases at J, with 19 bases between. CDR1 DFQATT and CDR2 SNEGSKA come from the germline V gene (reference sequence). In nucleotides, the CDR3 is TGCAGTGCCGAAGGCACCACAGCTTCCAACTATGGCTACACCTTC. Its protein product is CSAEGTTASNYGYTF.

This sequence joins TRBV21-1 and TRBJ2-2. TRBV21-1 is a listed pseudogene. This CDR3 has 15 residues. CDR3 residues: CASSKDTSHLGELFF. CDR3 nucleotide sequence: TGTGCCAGCAGCAAAGATACCAGTCATCTCGGGGAGCTGTTTTTT.

The genes are TRBV19 and TRBJ1-5; 11 nucleotides align to TRBD1. The V and J ends lost 9 bases and 2 bases, in that order; junction bases with no gene match: 12. The CDR3 length is 17 residues. The V gene's germline CDR1 is LNHDA and CDR2 SQIVND (reference sequence). CDR3 loop: CASTPGTGGLGNQPQHF. CDR3 DNA sequence: TGTGCCAGCACCCCCGGGACAGGGGGTTTAGGCAATCAGCCCCAGCATTTT. The full variable domain, in which reference TRBV19 and TRBJ1-5 provide the parts outside the CDR3, is DGGITQSPKYLFRKEGQNVTLSCEQNLNHDAMYWYRQDPGQGLRLIYYSQIVNDFQKGDIAEGYSVSREKKESFPLTVTSAQKNPTAFYLCASTPGTGGLGNQPQHFGDGTRLSIL.

The rearrangement uses TRBV2 and TRBJ1-5, with D possibly matching TRBD1 (5 bases). V lost 7 bases to trimming and J lost 4 bases, with 14 bases between them. In germline, CDR1 is SNHLY, CDR2 FYNNEI. The CDR3 runs 14 residues. As DNA, the CDR3 is TGTGCCAGCACCAGAGGGCAGGGTAATCAGCCCCAGCATTTT. As protein: CASTRGQGNQPQHF.

The V gene is TRBV28, the J gene TRBJ1-3, with 11 positions matching TRBD1. The length of the CDR3 is 16 residues. Germline CDR1 and CDR2: MDHEN and SYDVKM. V shed 7 bases and J 3 bases; nucleotides not matched to a gene: 8. The CDR3 spells CASTKAGTGGGNTIYF. As DNA, the CDR3 is TGTGCCAGCACCAAGGCCGGGACAGGGGGTGGAAACACCATATATTTT.